This note documents a single T cell receptor beta chain sequence. Its antigen is unidentified. Sequencing used immunoSEQ multiplex PCR; TCRdb keeps in-frame clones, though not all of them. The profile covers some 3,800 clones, with 70% to 75% appearing a single time and roughly 24% taken by the ten largest. This sample was taken from a study of regulatory dendritic cells for organ transplantation. Points from the study as a whole: Mature dendritic cells appeared to drive more memory CD8+ clonal expansion than regulatory ones.

Sorted subsets were CFSE-labeled and cultured less than 6 days with allogeneic dendritic cells. Sequencing was carried out using memory CD8+ T cells from blood cultured with dendritic cells. Subset meaning: CD45RO+ memory T cells. The sequence came from a human donor in good health.

CDR3 residues: CASSLGPLSGGNNEQFF. The DNA of the CDR3 is TGTGCCAGCAGCTTAGGTCCCTTGAGCGGGGGCAACAATGAGCAGTTCTTC. The chain uses TRBV7-9 and TRBJ2-1; 8 bases line up with TRBD2. The CDR3 spans 17 residues. The ends lost 1 base at V and 5 bases at J; junction bases unmatched: 10. Germline V lookup: CDR1 SEHNR, CDR2 FQNEAQ (reference sequence).